A selection of T cell receptor beta chains follows, all from one sample in a study of cytomegalovirus exposure and HLA in healthy donors. Profiling relied on immunoSEQ multiplex PCR, and the TCRdb table lists in-frame clones only, not all of them. In the table there are about 190,000 clones, 81% of which are singletons. Specimen: PBMCs. The receptors here all came from a man aged 50-60 years in good health and CMV-seronegative. The CDR3 runs from the conserved cysteine through the conserved F or W. The D gene is left open where the match is weak. Some rows have no size entry. The others give once, few or many, or a class for an expanded clone.

v_gene,abundance,j_gene,d_gene,CDR3aa,CDR3nt
TRBV9,NA,TRBJ2-6,TRBD1,CASSERQGPSGANVLTF,TGTGCCAGCAGCGAGAGACAGGGACCCTCTGGGGCCAACGTCCTGACTTTC
TRBV6-5,NA,TRBJ2-3,NA,CASRASTDTQYF,TGTGCCAGCAGGGCTAGCACAGATACGCAGTATTTT
TRBV30,few,TRBJ1-5,TRBD1,CAWSRGMSGQGGQPQHF,TGTGCCTGGAGCAGGGGGATGTCGGGACAGGGGGGACAGCCCCAGCATTTT
TRBV9,once,TRBJ2-1,TRBD1,CASSASGTGLSEQFF,TGTGCCAGCAGCGCCTCCGGGACAGGGTTGAGTGAGCAGTTCTTC
TRBV2,NA,TRBJ1-5,NA,CASSESPGNQPQHF,TGTGCCAGCAGTGAATCCCCAGGCAATCAGCCCCAGCATTTT
TRBV19,few,TRBJ1-6,NA,CASSIGGDSPLHF,TGTGCCAGTAGTATTGGAGGGGACTCACCCCTCCACTTT
TRBV6-6,NA,TRBJ1-1,NA,CASSPPGNTEAFF,TGTGCCAGCAGCCCTCCGGGGAACACTGAAGCTTTCTTT
TRBV12-5,NA,TRBJ2-5,NA,CASGSVGETQYF,TGTGCTAGTGGAAGCGTAGGAGAGACCCAGTACTTC
TRBV10-3,NA,TRBJ1-6,NA,CAISVLAGAPNRNSPLHF,TGTGCCATCAGTGTCTTAGCGGGGGCGCCTAACAGAAATTCACCCCTCCACTTT
TRBV5-5,NA,TRBJ1-5,NA,CASSLDSYQPQHF,TGTGCCAGCAGCTTAGACAGCTATCAGCCCCAGCATTTT
TRBV18,NA,TRBJ2-7,NA,CASSPLTSYEQYF,TGTGCCAGCTCACCCCTTACTTCCTACGAGCAGTACTTC
TRBV4-2,NA,TRBJ1-4,NA,CASSQVGGEKLFF,TGTGCCAGCAGCCAAGTCGGGGGTGAAAAACTGTTTTTT
TRBV5-1,NA,TRBJ1-4,TRBD1,CASGQGVNEKLFF,TGCGCCAGCGGACAGGGGGTTAATGAAAAACTGTTTTTT
TRBV14,NA,TRBJ2-5,TRBD2,CASRVSGTTETQYF,TGTGCCAGCAGAGTATCCGGGACTACAGAGACCCAGTACTTC
TRBV2,NA,TRBJ2-1,TRBD1,CASSKGQGVRNEQFF,TGTGCCAGCAGTAAGGGACAGGGGGTCCGCAATGAGCAGTTCTTC
TRBV5-1,once,TRBJ2-1,TRBD2,CASSLRDRGLAGVHEQFF,TGCGCCAGCAGCCTCCGGGACAGGGGACTAGCGGGGGTGCATGAGCAGTTCTTC
TRBV28,few,TRBJ1-5,NA,CASSEGRKGNQPQHF,TGTGCCAGCAGCGAGGGTCGGAAGGGCAATCAGCCCCAGCATTTT
TRBV13,once,TRBJ1-5,NA,CASSFGEGQPQHF,TGTGCCAGCAGCTTCGGGGAGGGTCAGCCCCAGCATTTT
TRBV14,NA,TRBJ2-7,NA,CASSRGRPYEQYF,TGTGCCAGCAGCCGTGGCAGGCCCTACGAGCAGTACTTC
TRBV5-1,once,TRBJ1-1,TRBD1,CASSVDRGNTEAFF,TGCGCCAGCAGCGTGGACAGGGGCAACACTGAAGCTTTCTTT
TRBV18,NA,TRBJ1-2,NA,CASSKGQNYGYTF,TGTGCCAGCTCTAAAGGACAGAACTATGGCTACACCTTC
TRBV7-2,NA,TRBJ2-7,NA,CASRQGYEQYF,TGTGCCAGCAGACAGGGCTACGAGCAGTACTTC
TRBV7-9,NA,TRBJ1-2,NA,CASSSGGSRANYGYTF,TGTGCCAGCAGCTCAGGAGGCTCCCGAGCTAACTATGGCTACACCTTC